A single sample gave rise to the 28 T cell receptor beta chains below, sequenced in a study of T cells expressing NK-cell markers. With the 5' RACE reads reprocessed, TCRdb shows one record per CDR3 protein and no DNA. The sample spans about 370,000 distinct CDR3 sequences; the ten largest clones claim around 10%. The specimen was blood T cells: a sorted CD56 or NKG2C T cell subset, CD4+ or CD8+ T cells, or bulk PBMC T cells (not recorded which). Source of these receptors: a woman aged 45-65 years in good health.

The V call is TRBV29-1, the J call TRBJ2-3; TCRdb's D gene call, TRBD2, goes unchecked for lack of DNA. The CDR3 length is 17 residues. CDR1 is SQVTM, CDR2 ANQGSEA, per germline. CDR3 sequence reads: CSVGAGGHQTRTDTQYF.

The V call is TRBV6-6, the J call TRBJ2-1. This CDR3 region has 13 residues. CDR1 and CDR2 (germline): MNHNY, SVGAGI (reference sequence). This CDR3 is CASRYQEAYEQFF.

The chain carries TRBV6-5 and TRBJ2-1; TCRdb indicates TRBD2, and absent DNA this call remains unverified. Looked up from germline, CDR1 is MNHEY and CDR2 is SVGAGI. The CDR3 length is 14 residues. The CDR3 sequence is CASRAGPLEGEQFF.

The V and J genes are TRBV5-6 and TRBJ2-1; lacking DNA, the TRBD2 call made by TCRdb goes unchecked. Germline V gives CDR1 SGHDT, CDR2 YYEEEE. The CDR3 sequence is 16 residues long. CDR3: CASSPLGAGGTDEQFF.

The chain recombines TRBV5-1 with TRBJ1-2. Germline V gene sequence: CDR1 SGHRS, CDR2 YFSETQ. The CDR3 spans 14 residues. CDR3: CASSPAGGFYGYTF.

The genes are TRBV5-1 and TRBJ2-7; TCRdb designates TRBD1, a call that cannot be tested without DNA. CDR3 length: 12 amino acids. Germline CDR1 SGHRS, CDR2 YFSETQ. CDR3 in amino acids: CASSLGRGLQYF.

This chain connects TRBV6-2 or TRBV6-3 to TRBJ1-6; no DNA is available, so the TRBD1 call from TCRdb remains unchecked. CDR3 length: 15 residues. Germline assignment: CDR1 MNHEY and CDR2 SVGEGT. CDR3 sequence reads: CASSTRRSRDSPLHF.

The chain uses TRBV5-1 and TRBJ2-2; TCRdb lists TRBD2, though no DNA is available to test this call. Looked up from germline, CDR1 is SGHRS and CDR2 is YFSETQ. The CDR3 loop spans 19 amino acids. CDR3 in amino acids: CASSLTLAGTLPWTGELFF.

V usage is TRBV4-1 and J usage is TRBJ2-3. Germline V gene sequence: CDR1 MGHRA, CDR2 YSYEKL. This CDR3 is built from 14 residues. The CDR3 reads CASSQEMVTDTQYF.

The rearrangement links TRBV9 to TRBJ2-1; TCRdb selects TRBD1, and the lack of DNA leaves this call unchecked. The CDR3 has 15 residues. Germline CDR1 reads SGDLS; CDR2 reads YYNGEE. The CDR3 loop reads CASSANEGTYNEQFF.

V usage is TRBV20-1 and J usage is TRBJ2-7; TCRdb gives TRBD2 as the D gene, but with no DNA this cannot be confirmed. Germline CDR1 and CDR2: DFQATT and SNEGSKA (reference sequence). This CDR3 spans 15 amino acids. This CDR3 is CSASSKGLATYEQYF.

This CDR3 is CASRFEEDEQFF. The J gene is TRBJ2-1, the V gene TRBV7-9; there is no DNA to check the TCRdb D call of TRBD2. Germline V CDR1 and CDR2: SEHNR, FQNEAQ (reference sequence). The CDR3 runs 12 residues.

The chain is built from TRBV5-1 and TRBJ2-1; the D call of TRBD1 rests on TCRdb alone, since no DNA is present to check it. The CDR3 covers 16 residues. The V gene's germline CDR1 is SGHRS and CDR2 YFSETQ. CDR3 loop: CASSLEGEAKYNEQFF.

The chain employs TRBV5-1 and TRBJ2-4. CDR1 and CDR2 (germline): SGHRS, YFSETQ. This CDR3 is 17 amino acids long. The CDR3 here is CASSNLKDGAAKNIQYF.

V gene TRBV6-5 combines with J gene TRBJ2-7. This CDR3 has 13 amino acids. CDR1 and CDR2 from the germline V gene are MNHEY and SVGAGI. CDR3 loop: CASSYDGPYEQYF.

The chain's CDR3 is CAISGGLGEQFF. The chain joins TRBV10-3 to TRBJ2-1. Germline-derived CDR1 and CDR2 are ENHRY and SYGVKD. The CDR3 runs to 12 residues.

The rearrangement joins TRBV10-2 to TRBJ2-5. Germline assignment: CDR1 WSHSY and CDR2 SAAADI. This CDR3 is 16 amino acids long. The CDR3 sequence is CASSDLWKGEGETQYF.

Here the CDR3 reads CASRPRTSGGTQYF. The rearrangement uses TRBV2 and TRBJ2-3; TCRdb proposes TRBD2, but this gene call is untestable without DNA. In germline, CDR1 is SNHLY, CDR2 FYNNEI. This CDR3 has 14 residues. Filled out from reference TRBV2 and TRBJ2-3, the complete variable domain reads EPEVTQTPSHQVTQMGQEVILRCVPISNHLYFYWYRQILGQKVEFLVSFYNNEISEKSEIFDDQFSVERPDGSNFTLKIRSTKLEDSAMYFCASRPRTSGGTQYFGPGTRLTVL.

The chain employs TRBV20-1 and TRBJ1-1. CDR1 and CDR2 from the germline V gene are DFQATT and SNEGSKA (reference sequence). The CDR3 has 14 amino acids. CDR3 amino acids: CSARDPLIPGEAFF.

The rearrangement links TRBV11-2 to TRBJ2-5. Germline CDR1 reads SGHAT; CDR2 reads FQNNGV. The CDR3 sequence is 15 residues long. This chain's CDR3 is CASSLEAGDQETQYF.

The chain combines TRBV10-3 with TRBJ2-2; TCRdb reports TRBD1, a call that lacks DNA to check it against. The V gene's germline CDR1 is ENHRY and CDR2 SYGVKD. The CDR3 consists of 13 residues. The CDR3 sequence: CAIVGSLLGELFF.

The chain's CDR3 is CASSLRPRAGEQFF. The chain is built from TRBV12-3 or TRBV12-4 and TRBJ2-1; TCRdb gives TRBD2 as the D gene, but with no DNA this cannot be confirmed. The CDR3 covers 14 residues.

V usage is TRBV14 and J usage is TRBJ1-1. CDR1 is SGHDN, CDR2 FVKESK, per germline. The CDR3 loop spans 15 amino acids. Here the CDR3 reads CASSPLRKKNTEAFF.

The chain recombines TRBV3-1 with TRBJ1-2. The CDR3 runs 15 residues. Germline loops: CDR1 LGHDT, CDR2 YNNKEL (reference sequence). CDR3 sequence reads: CASSQSLRANYGYTF.

This chain joins TRBV19 and TRBJ2-2; the TCRdb D gene call, TRBD1, has no DNA to confirm it. This CDR3 is 15 amino acids long. CDR1 and CDR2 from the germline V gene are LNHDA and SQIVND (reference sequence). The CDR3 reads CASSLGGTRTGELFF.

The chain combines TRBV7-9 with TRBJ2-3; TCRdb outputs TRBD1, but without DNA this stays unchecked. Germline CDR1 is SEHNR and CDR2 is FQNEAQ (reference sequence). This CDR3 is built from 15 residues. The CDR3: CASSLVAGARNTQYF.

The chain combines TRBV5-1 with TRBJ1-2; TCRdb gives TRBD1 as the D gene, but with no DNA this cannot be confirmed. CDR1 is SGHRS and CDR2 is YFSETQ in the germline V gene. The CDR3 is 15 amino acids. CDR3 protein: CASSLVWGEDYGYTF.

The CDR3 reads CAISGGLNTIYF. The chain has TRBV10-3 and TRBJ1-3. The germline CDR1 and CDR2 sequences are ENHRY and SYGVKD. This CDR3 spans 12 amino acids.